Each of the 11 T cell receptor beta chains below was sequenced from the same sample in a study of T cell responses to AZD1222 COVID-19 vaccine. The method was immunoSEQ multiplex PCR; TCRdb's version includes in-frame clones alone and lacks a portion of them. The sample yields 120,000 or so clones, about 90% seen once. Specimen: peripheral blood, collected on day 0 of AZD1222 vaccination. The receptors were sampled from an adult in good health.

The chain is built from TRBV6-1 and TRBJ1-1; D remains unclear. Trimming cost V 3 bases and J 5 bases, with 10 bases left between them. This CDR3 has 13 residues. Germline values: CDR1 MNHNS, CDR2 SASEGT. CDR3 amino acids: CASSDSWGTEAFF. The CDR3 coding sequence is TGTGCCAGCAGTGATAGCTGGGGAACTGAAGCTTTCTTT.

The chain uses TRBV6-5 and TRBJ2-2, with TRBD2 as a possible D gene (5 bases). Between the trimmed V and J ends, which lost 6 bases and 4 bases, there was a span of 12 bases. CDR1 and CDR2 from the germline V gene are MNHEY and SVGAGI. CDR3 length: 14 residues. In DNA, the CDR3 is TGTGCCAGCAGGGTCAAAGCGGCCACCGGGGAGCTGTTTTTT. Residues: CASRVKAATGELFF.

The chain employs TRBV5-1 and TRBJ2-7, with D perhaps matching TRBD1 (5 bases). Trimming took 1 base from V and 3 from J, leaving 8 bases between them. Germline assignment: CDR1 SGHRS and CDR2 YFSETQ. This CDR3 region has 13 residues. CDR3 coding DNA: TGCGCCAGCAGCTTGAGCAGGGACTACGAGCAGTACTTC. The encoded protein is CASSLSRDYEQYF.

J is TRBJ2-2 and V is TRBV4-1; D not certain. Germline loops: CDR1 MGHRA, CDR2 YSYEKL. The CDR3 consists of 14 residues. Trimming removed 2 bases at V and 4 bases at J, with 8 bases between. The CDR3 DNA reads TGCGCCAGCAGCCAAACGGCGCGCACCGGGGAGCTGTTTTTT. As protein: CASSQTARTGELFF.

The table lists this clone with a few counts. This chain connects TRBV6-2 or TRBV6-3 to TRBJ1-5; D remains ambiguous. Germline values: CDR1 MNHEY, CDR2 SVGEGT. The CDR3 contains 14 residues. With 2 bases removed from V and 4 bases from J, the gap between germline ends came to 9 bases. CDR3 loop: CASSYRLVNQPQHF. The CDR3 region has the DNA TGTGCCAGCAGTTACAGATTAGTAAATCAGCCCCAGCATTTT.

The chain combines TRBV9 with TRBJ1-3, with a weak D call TRBD1 (5 bases). Trimming stripped 3 bases from V and 0 bases from J, with 16 bases between. Germline V gives CDR1 SGDLS, CDR2 YYNGEE. The CDR3 contains 17 residues. CDR3 coding DNA: TGTGCCAGCAGCGCTACTCAACAGGCGTACTCTGGAAACACCATATATTTT. Encoded protein: CASSATQQAYSGNTIYF. Supplemented by reference TRBV9 and TRBJ1-3, the full variable domain reads DSGVTQTPKHLITATGQRVTLRCSPRSGDLSVYWYQQSLDQGLQFLIQYYNGEERAKGNILERFSAQQFPDLHSELNLSSLELGDSALYFCASSATQQAYSGNTIYFGEGSWLTVV.

The gene calls are TRBV5-1 and TRBJ1-5, with D perhaps matching TRBD1 (5 bases). The CDR3 is 16 residues long. Germline loops: CDR1 SGHRS, CDR2 YFSETQ. The V gene lost 4 bases and the J gene lost 4 bases, with 18 bases spanning the gap. The CDR3 DNA follows: TGCGCCAGCAGCCCGTGGGACGGCGGGGAGAATCAGCCCCAGCATTTT. As protein: CASSPWDGGENQPQHF. Full variable domain (remainder filled in from reference TRBV5-1 and TRBJ1-5): KAGVTQTPRYLIKTRGQQVTLSCSPISGHRSVSWYQQTPGQGLQFLFEYFSETQRNKGNFPGRFSGRQFSNSRSEMNVSTLELGDSALYLCASSPWDGGENQPQHFGDGTRLSIL.

V gene TRBV4-2 combines with J gene TRBJ2-1, with D possibly matching TRBD2 (5 bases). The CDR3 has 15 residues. CDR1 and CDR2 (germline): LGHNA, YNFKEQ. Trimming shortened V by 1 base and J by 4 bases, and 11 bases separated the two germline ends. This chain's CDR3 is CASSQAGGDYNEQFF. CDR3 DNA: TGTGCCAGCAGCCAAGCAGGAGGAGATTACAATGAGCAGTTCTTC.

J is TRBJ2-7 and V is TRBV2; D ambiguous. The CDR3 sequence is 14 residues long. Trimming pared 0 bases from V and 4 bases from J, leaving 10 bases between. Germline CDR1 is SNHLY and CDR2 is FYNNEI. The CDR3 DNA reads TGTGCCAGCAGTGAAGCGCTTCCCGGGTACGAGCAGTACTTC. Its protein is CASSEALPGYEQYF.

The chain employs TRBV9 and TRBJ2-3; 12 bases line up with TRBD2. The germline CDR1 and CDR2 sequences are SGDLS and YYNGEE. The CDR3 extends over 17 amino acids. J lost 1 base, V lost 0 bases, and 3 bases had no gene match. Here the CDR3 reads CASSVAPSGGGTDTQYF. The CDR3, as DNA: TGTGCCAGCAGCGTAGCGCCTAGCGGGGGGGGCACAGATACGCAGTATTTT.

The chain carries TRBV28 and TRBJ2-7; D might be TRBD2 (7 bases). Trimming left V 6 bases short and J 3 bases short, with 27 bases between. The CDR3 covers 18 residues. Germline assignment: CDR1 MDHEN and CDR2 SYDVKM. In nucleotides, the CDR3 is TGTGCCAGCAGGTCGTACATCCCTCTGTCAAGGGGGGGCTACGAGCAGTACTTC. Translated, it gives CASRSYIPLSRGGYEQYF.